Following are 5 T cell receptor beta chains from one sample sequenced in a study of OX40 agonist ivuxolimab in advanced cancers. Clones were read by immunoSEQ multiplex PCR, and TCRdb kept only the in-frame ones, dropping some. The data show tens of thousands of clones, with 81% seen just once and 5.5% to 8% held by the top ten. Sequenced here: CD4+ or CD8+ T cells sorted from blood, sampled in a trial of the OX40 agonist ivuxolimab. The receptors were sampled from an adult with an advanced solid tumor such as melanoma, head and neck, liver or kidney cancer.

The chain recombines TRBV15 with TRBJ1-1, with D unclear. In germline, CDR1 is LNHNV, CDR2 YYDKDF (reference sequence). There are 13 residues in the CDR3. Trimming cost V 8 bases and J 1 base, with 11 bases left between them. The CDR3 bases are TGTGCCACCCAAAGCCGAGAGAACACTGAAGCTTTCTTT. It yields the protein CATQSRENTEAFF.

V usage is TRBV2 and J usage is TRBJ2-7; D is ambiguous. V gave up 4 bases and J gave up 3 bases, with 7 bases separating them. The CDR3 consists of 12 residues. Germline V lookup: CDR1 SNHLY, CDR2 FYNNEI. CDR3 in DNA: TGTGCCAGCAGTGGGACCTACTACGAGCAGTACTTC. It specifies CASSGTYYEQYF. The whole variable domain, remainder taken from reference TRBV2 and TRBJ2-7, is EPEVTQTPSHQVTQMGQEVILRCVPISNHLYFYWYRQILGQKVEFLVSFYNNEISEKSEIFDDQFSVERPDGSNFTLKIRSTKLEDSAMYFCASSGTYYEQYFGPGTRLTVT.

This chain uses TRBV2 with TRBJ1-1; possible D gene TRBD1, 6 bases. The CDR3 consists of 14 residues. Germline V lookup: CDR1 SNHLY, CDR2 FYNNEI. V was cut by 6 bases and J by 9 bases, with 20 bases left in between. CDR3 loop: CASRASEGEVQAFF. The CDR3 coding sequence is TGTGCCAGCAGAGCATCGGAGGGGGAGGTCCAAGCTTTCTTT.

The chain combines TRBV15 with TRBJ2-3; 10 bases map to TRBD2. J was trimmed by 0 bases and V by 5 bases; bases with no gene match: 2. Germline V gene lookup returns CDR1 LNHNV and CDR2 YYDKDF (reference sequence). The CDR3 runs 15 residues. CDR3 sequence (DNA): TGTGCCACCAGCCTACTAGCGGGGAGCACAGATACGCAGTATTTT. As protein: CATSLLAGSTDTQYF.

This chain joins TRBV7-9 and TRBJ1-2; D not certain. The CDR3 spans 14 residues. Trimming shortened V by 8 bases and J by 4 bases, and 17 bases separated the two germline ends. Germline-derived CDR1 and CDR2 are SEHNR and FQNEAQ (reference sequence). The CDR3, as DNA: TGTGCCAGCCCCGTCGAAGGGAGTAGCTATGGCTACACCTTC. Translating it yields CASPVEGSSYGYTF.